This T cell receptor (beta chain) was observed in a study of T cell clonality in common variable immunodeficiency. This table comes from immunoSEQ multiplex PCR, and its TCRdb copy is limited to in-frame clones, with some not included. The sample counts tens of thousands of clones, none seen once; the ten largest own 2.5% to 3%. There are many counts of this clone. The sequence was collected from a person aged 18 to 70 in good health. The sequencing sample was made of peripheral blood mononuclear cells.

The CDR3 loop is CSARDIKGKTEAFF. The sequenced CDR3 bases are TGCAGTGCTAGAGATATCAAGGGGAAGACTGAA. V gene TRBV20-1 combines with J gene TRBJ1-1; weak D call: TRBD1 (5 bases). With the read ending 3 residues before the CDR3 end, the germline J gene is used to fill in that end. CDR3 length equals 14 residues. V was shortened by 0 bases and J by 5 bases, with 13 bases between the two germline ends. CDR1 is DFQATT and CDR2 is SNEGSKA in the germline V gene (reference sequence).